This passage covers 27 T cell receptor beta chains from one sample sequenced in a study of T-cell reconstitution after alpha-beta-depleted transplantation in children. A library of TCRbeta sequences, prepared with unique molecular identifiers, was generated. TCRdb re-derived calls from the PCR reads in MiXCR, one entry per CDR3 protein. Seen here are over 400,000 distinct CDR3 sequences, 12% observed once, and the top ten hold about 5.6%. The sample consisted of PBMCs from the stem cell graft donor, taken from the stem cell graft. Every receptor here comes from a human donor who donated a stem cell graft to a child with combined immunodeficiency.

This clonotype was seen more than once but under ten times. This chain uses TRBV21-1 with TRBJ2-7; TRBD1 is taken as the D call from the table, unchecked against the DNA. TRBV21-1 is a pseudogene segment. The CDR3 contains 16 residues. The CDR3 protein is CASSKVRRTGCYEQYF. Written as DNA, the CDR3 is TGTGCCAGCAGCAAAGTAAGGCGGACAGGATGCTACGAGCAGTACTTC.

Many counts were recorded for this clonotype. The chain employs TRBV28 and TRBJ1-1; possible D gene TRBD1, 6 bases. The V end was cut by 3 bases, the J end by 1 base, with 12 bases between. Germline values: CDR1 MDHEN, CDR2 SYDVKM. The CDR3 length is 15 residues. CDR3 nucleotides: TGTGCCAGCAGTTTGGACGTGGGGGCGAACACTGAAGCTTTCTTT. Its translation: CASSLDVGANTEAFF.

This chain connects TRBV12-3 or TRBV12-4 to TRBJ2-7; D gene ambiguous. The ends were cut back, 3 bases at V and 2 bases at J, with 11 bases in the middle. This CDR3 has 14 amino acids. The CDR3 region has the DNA TGTGCCAGCAGTTTCGGCGAACTTCCCTACGAGCAGTACTTC. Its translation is CASSFGELPYEQYF.

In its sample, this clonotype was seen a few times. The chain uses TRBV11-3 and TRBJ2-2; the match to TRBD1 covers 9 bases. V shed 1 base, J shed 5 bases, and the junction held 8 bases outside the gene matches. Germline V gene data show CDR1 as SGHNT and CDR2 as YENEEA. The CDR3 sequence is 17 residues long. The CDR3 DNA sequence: TGTGCCAGCAGCTTAGGGACAGGGGAGGAGTTGACCGGGGAGCTGTTTTTT. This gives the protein CASSLGTGEELTGELFF.

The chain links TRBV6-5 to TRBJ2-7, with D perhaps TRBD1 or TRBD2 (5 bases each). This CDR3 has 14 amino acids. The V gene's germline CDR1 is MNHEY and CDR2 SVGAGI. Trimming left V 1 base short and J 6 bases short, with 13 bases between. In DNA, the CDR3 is TGTGCCAGCAGTTACTTCGGGGCCCCCGGCGAGCAGTACTTC. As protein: CASSYFGAPGEQYF.

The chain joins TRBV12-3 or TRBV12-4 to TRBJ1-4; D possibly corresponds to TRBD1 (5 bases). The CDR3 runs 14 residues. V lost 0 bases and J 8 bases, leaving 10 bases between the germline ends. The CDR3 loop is CASSLAGVGEKLFF. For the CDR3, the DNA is TGTGCCAGCAGTTTAGCAGGGGTAGGGGAAAAACTGTTTTTT.

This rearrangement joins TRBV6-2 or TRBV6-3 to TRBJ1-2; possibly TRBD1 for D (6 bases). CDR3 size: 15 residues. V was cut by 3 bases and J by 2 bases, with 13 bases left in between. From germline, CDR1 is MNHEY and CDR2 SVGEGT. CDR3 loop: CASSYAGTLNYGYTF. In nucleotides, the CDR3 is TGTGCCAGCAGTTATGCCGGGACACTGAACTATGGCTACACCTTC.

The CDR3 is CSVGRQSTGELFF. The CDR3 DNA follows: TGCAGCGTTGGTCGACAGTCGACCGGGGAGCTGTTTTTT. The chain carries TRBV29-1 and TRBJ2-2, with D perhaps TRBD1 (5 bases). The V gene's germline CDR1 is SQVTM and CDR2 ANQGSEA. V shed 4 bases and J shed 5 bases, with 11 bases lying between them. The CDR3 sequence is 13 residues long.

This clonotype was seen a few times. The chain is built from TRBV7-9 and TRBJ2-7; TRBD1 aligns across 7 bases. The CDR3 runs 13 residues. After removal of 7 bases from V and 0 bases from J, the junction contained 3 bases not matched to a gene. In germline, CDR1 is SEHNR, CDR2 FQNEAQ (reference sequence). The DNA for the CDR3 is TGTGCCAGCACTGGGGACAGCTCCTACGAGCAGTACTTC. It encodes CASTGDSSYEQYF.

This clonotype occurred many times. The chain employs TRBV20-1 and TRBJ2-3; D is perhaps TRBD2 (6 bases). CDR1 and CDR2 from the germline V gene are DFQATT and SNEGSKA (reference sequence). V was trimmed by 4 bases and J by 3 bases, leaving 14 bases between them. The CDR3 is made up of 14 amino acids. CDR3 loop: CSATKGLRTDTQYF. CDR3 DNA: TGCAGTGCTACCAAAGGACTAAGAACAGATACGCAGTATTTT.

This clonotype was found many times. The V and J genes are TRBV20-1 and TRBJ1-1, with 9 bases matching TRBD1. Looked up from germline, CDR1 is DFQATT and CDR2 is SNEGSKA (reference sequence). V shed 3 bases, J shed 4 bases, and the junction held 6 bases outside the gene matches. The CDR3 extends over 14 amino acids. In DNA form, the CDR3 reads TGCAGTGCTAGGGACAGGGGAAGAGGCACTGAAGCTTTCTTT. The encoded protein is CSARDRGRGTEAFF.

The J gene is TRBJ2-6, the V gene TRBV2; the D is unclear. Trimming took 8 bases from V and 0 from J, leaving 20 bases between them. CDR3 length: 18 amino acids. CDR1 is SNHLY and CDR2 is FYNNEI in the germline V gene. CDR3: CASVHGRPIGSGANVLTF. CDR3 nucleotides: TGTGCCAGCGTTCATGGGCGGCCAATCGGCTCTGGGGCCAACGTCCTGACTTTC.

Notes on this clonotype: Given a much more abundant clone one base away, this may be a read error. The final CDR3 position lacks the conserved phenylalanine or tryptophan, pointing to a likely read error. For the CDR3, the DNA is TGTGCCAGCAGTTTAGCCGGACAGAGCTCCTACAATGAGCAGTTCTTG. It yields the protein CASSLAGQSSYNEQFL. The J gene is TRBJ2-1, the V gene TRBV12-3 or TRBV12-4; TRBD1 is a possible D gene (6 bases). CDR3 length: 16 residues. The V end was cut by 0 bases, the J end by 0 bases, with 9 bases between.

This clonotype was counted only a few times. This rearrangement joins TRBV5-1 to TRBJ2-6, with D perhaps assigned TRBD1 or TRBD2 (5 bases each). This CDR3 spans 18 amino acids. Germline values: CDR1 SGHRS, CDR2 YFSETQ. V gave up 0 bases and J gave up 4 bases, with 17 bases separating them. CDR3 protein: CASSLETGTSYGANVLTF. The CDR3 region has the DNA TGCGCCAGCAGCTTGGAGACCGGGACCTCGTACGGGGCCAACGTCCTGACTTTC.

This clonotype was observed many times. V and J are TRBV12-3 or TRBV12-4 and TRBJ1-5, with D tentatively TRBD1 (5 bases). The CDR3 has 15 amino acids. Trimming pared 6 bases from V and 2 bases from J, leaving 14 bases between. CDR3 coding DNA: TGTGCCAGCAGACCAGACAGTCTAGGCAATCAGCCCCAGCATTTT. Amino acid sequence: CASRPDSLGNQPQHF.

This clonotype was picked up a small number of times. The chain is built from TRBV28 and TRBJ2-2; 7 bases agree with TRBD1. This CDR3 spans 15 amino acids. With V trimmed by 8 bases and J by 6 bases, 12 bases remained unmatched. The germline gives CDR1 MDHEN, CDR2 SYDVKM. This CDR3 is CASFPGQPVAGELFF. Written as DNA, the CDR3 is TGTGCCAGCTTTCCGGGACAGCCCGTTGCCGGGGAGCTGTTTTTT.

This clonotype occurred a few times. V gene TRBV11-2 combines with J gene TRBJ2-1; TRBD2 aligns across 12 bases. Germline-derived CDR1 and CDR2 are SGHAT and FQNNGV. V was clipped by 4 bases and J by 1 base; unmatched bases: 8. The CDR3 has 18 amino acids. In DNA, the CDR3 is TGTGCCAGCAGCTCCGGGCTAGCGGGGGGGGCTTCCTACAATGAGCAGTTCTTC. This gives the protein CASSSGLAGGASYNEQFF.

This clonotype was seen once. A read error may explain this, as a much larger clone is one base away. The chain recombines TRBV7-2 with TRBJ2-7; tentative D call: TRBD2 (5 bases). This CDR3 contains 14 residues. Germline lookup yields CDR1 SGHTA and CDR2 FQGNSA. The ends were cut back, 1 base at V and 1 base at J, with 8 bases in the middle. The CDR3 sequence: CTSSLDGMSYEQYF. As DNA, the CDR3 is TGTACCAGCAGCTTAGACGGGATGTCCTACGAGCAGTACTTC.

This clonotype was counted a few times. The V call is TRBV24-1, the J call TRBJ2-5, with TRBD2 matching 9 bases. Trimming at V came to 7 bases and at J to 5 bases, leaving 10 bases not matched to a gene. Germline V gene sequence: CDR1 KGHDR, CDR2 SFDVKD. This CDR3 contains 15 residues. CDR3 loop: CATSGRGRAGETQYF. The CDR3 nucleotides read TGTGCCACCAGCGGACGCGGGAGGGCCGGCGAGACCCAGTACTTC.

The CDR3 reads CASSQDGSGSAGELFF. For the CDR3, the DNA is TGTGCCAGCAGCCAAGATGGTAGCGGGTCCGCCGGGGAGCTGTTTTTT. The J gene is TRBJ2-2, the V gene TRBV4-2; 7 positions agree with TRBD2. The CDR3 consists of 16 residues. V lost 0 bases and J lost 6; bases outside the gene matches: 7. In germline, CDR1 is LGHNA, CDR2 YNFKEQ.

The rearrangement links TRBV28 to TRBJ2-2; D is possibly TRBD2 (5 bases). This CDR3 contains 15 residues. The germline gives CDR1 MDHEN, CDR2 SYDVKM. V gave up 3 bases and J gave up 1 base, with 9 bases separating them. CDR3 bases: TGTGCCAGCAGTTTGGCCGAGGGGAACACCGGGGAGCTGTTTTTT. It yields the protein CASSLAEGNTGELFF. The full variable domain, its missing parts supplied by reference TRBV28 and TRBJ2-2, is DVKVTQSSRYLVKRTGEKVFLECVQDMDHENMFWYRQDPGLGLRLIYFSYDVKMKEKGDIPEGYSVSREKKERFSLILESASTNQTSMYLCASSLAEGNTGELFFGEGSRLTVL.

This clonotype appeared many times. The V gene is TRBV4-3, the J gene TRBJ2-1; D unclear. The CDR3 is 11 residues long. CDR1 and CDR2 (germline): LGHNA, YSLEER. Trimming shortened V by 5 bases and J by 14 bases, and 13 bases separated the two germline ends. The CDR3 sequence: CASSIVLTEFF. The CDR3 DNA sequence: TGCGCCAGCAGCATAGTTCTAACGGAGTTCTTC.

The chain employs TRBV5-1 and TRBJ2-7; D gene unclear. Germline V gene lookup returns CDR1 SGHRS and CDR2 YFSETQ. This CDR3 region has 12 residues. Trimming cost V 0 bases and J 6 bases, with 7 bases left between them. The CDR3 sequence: CASSLVTTEQYF. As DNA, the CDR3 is TGCGCCAGCAGCTTGGTTACCACCGAGCAGTACTTC.

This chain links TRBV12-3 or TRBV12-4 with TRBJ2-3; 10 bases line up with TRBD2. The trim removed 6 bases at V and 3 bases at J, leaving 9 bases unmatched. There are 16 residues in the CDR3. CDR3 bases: TGTGCCAGCAGCCCCGCCCAAGCGGGAGGGACAGATACGCAGTATTTT. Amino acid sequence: CASSPAQAGGTDTQYF.

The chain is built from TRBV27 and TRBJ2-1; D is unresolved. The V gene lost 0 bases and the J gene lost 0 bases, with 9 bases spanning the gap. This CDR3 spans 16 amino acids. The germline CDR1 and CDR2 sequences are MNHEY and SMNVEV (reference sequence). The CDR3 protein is CASSLSFVSSYNEQFF. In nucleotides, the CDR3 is TGTGCCAGCAGTTTATCGTTTGTGAGCTCCTACAATGAGCAGTTCTTC.

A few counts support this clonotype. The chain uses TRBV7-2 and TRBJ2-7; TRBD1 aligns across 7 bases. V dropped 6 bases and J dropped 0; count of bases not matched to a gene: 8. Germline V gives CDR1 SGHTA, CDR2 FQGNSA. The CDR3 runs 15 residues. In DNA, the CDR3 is TGTGCCAGCAGATATTCCACAGGGGACTCCTACGAGCAGTACTTC. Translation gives CASRYSTGDSYEQYF. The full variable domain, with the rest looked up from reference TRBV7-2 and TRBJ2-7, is GAGVSQSPSNKVTEKGKDVELRCDPISGHTALYWYRQSLGQGLEFLIYFQGNSAPDKSGLPSDRFSAERTGGSVSTLTIQRTQQEDSAVYLCASRYSTGDSYEQYFGPGTRLTVT.

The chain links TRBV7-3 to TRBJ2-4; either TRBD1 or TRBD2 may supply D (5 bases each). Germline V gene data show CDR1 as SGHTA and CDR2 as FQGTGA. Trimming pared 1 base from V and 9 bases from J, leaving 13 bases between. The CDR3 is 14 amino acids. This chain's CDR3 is CASSLNPGPGIQYF. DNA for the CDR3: TGTGCCAGCAGCTTAAATCCGGGACCGGGCATTCAGTACTTC. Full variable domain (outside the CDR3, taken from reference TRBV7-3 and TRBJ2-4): GAGVSQTPSNKVTEKGKYVELRCDPISGHTALYWYRQSLGQGPEFLIYFQGTGAADDSGLPNDRFFAVRPEGSVSTLKIQRTERGDSAVYLCASSLNPGPGIQYFGAGTRLSVL.